This T cell receptor (beta chain) was sequenced in a study of T cells in Graves' hyperthyroidism and ophthalmopathy. The study's findings and limits: Most thyroid clonotypes expanded above 0.001 were also detected in blood. Model output signaled ophthalmopathy a median 6.5 months ahead of onset.

PBMCs came from 10 ml fresh peripheral blood. It was RNA transcripts that yielded the amplified TCR beta CDR3 regions. The HTBI primer set was used in a first-round RT-PCR of the TCR CDR3. TCRdb itself ran the multiplex PCR reads through MiXCR, one entry per CDR3 protein. The sample gives 300,000 to 350,000 distinct CDR3 sequences, around a sixth of which show up once; approximately 49% is in the top ten. Germline CDR1 and CDR2: LNHNV and YYDKDF (reference sequence). V was pared by 0 bases and J by 2 bases, with 11 bases between. This CDR3 contains 15 residues. This clonotype was found a few times. Its target is unknown.

The chain employs TRBV15 and TRBJ2-7, with D tentatively TRBD1 (6 bases). What was sequenced was blood. This clonotype was sampled from a woman between 50 and 59 years old with Graves' hyperthyroidism. The CDR3 protein is CATSRDEGQTYEQYF. The CDR3 nucleotides are TGTGCCACCAGCAGAGATGAAGGACAGACCTACGAGCAGTACTTC.